The 14 T cell receptor beta chains below were found in one sample sequenced in a study of blood T cells in healthy people across ages. Next came a second PCR, run for roughly 7 to 12 cycles, which used a sample-barcoded 5' primer along with a J-beta primer mix. Via MiXCR, TCRdb re-called the 5' RACE reads, giving one row per CDR3 protein. Here the sample spans hundreds of thousands of distinct CDR3 sequences, about 28% being singletons. Sequenced input: blood. Receptor source: a woman at least 80 years old in good health.

The chain has TRBV7-2 and TRBJ2-3; a possible D gene is TRBD1 (6 bases). The CDR3 covers 16 residues. CDR1 and CDR2 from the germline V gene are SGHTA and FQGNSA. V lost 1 base and J lost 0, with 11 bases in between. The CDR3 is CASSLGTGYSTDTQYF. The CDR3 bases are TGTGCCAGCAGCTTAGGAACAGGGTATAGCACAGATACGCAGTATTTT.

This chain connects TRBV5-1 to TRBJ2-1; the D gene is possibly TRBD1 (6 bases). The CDR3 has 14 amino acids. V was shortened by 4 bases and J by 4 bases, with 12 bases between the two germline ends. The germline V gene has CDR1 SGHRS and CDR2 YFSETQ. For the CDR3, the DNA is TGCGCCAGCAGCAAGGGACACTCTTACAATGAGCAGTTCTTC. Translated: CASSKGHSYNEQFF.

This clonotype was seen a handful of times. The gene calls are TRBV20-1 and TRBJ1-5, with a possible D match to TRBD1 (5 bases). The germline CDR1 and CDR2 sequences are DFQATT and SNEGSKA (reference sequence). This CDR3 has 17 residues. V was cut by 3 bases and J by 0 bases, with 18 bases left in between. CDR3 DNA sequence: TGCAGTGCTAGGAGTTTTGCCGGGGACTTTAGCAATCAGCCCCAGCATTTT. This translates into CSARSFAGDFSNQPQHF.

This clonotype appeared a few times. One junction end does not reproduce the germline sequence, and a read error may be involved. This sequence joins TRBV2 and TRBJ2-5; 7 bases map to TRBD1. The CDR3 is 14 residues long. Germline CDR1 reads SNHLY; CDR2 reads FYNNEI. CDR3 sequence reads: CAGSSTGVGETQYF. As DNA, the CDR3 is TGTGCCGGCAGTAGTACAGGGGTCGGAGAGACCCAGTACTTC.

The chain employs TRBV5-1 and TRBJ1-1; the D is unclear. CDR3 length: 14 residues. The germline V gene encodes CDR1 SGHRS and CDR2 YFSETQ. Trimming pared 2 bases from V and 0 bases from J, leaving 8 bases between. The CDR3 nucleotides are TGCGCCAGCAGCTTATTCGGGCTGAACACTGAAGCTTTCTTT. It yields the protein CASSLFGLNTEAFF.

This clonotype was seen ten or more times. In nucleotides, the CDR3 is TGTGCCAGCAGCTTAGACAGGGCCGCCTACAATGAGCAGTTCTTC. Residues: CASSLDRAAYNEQFF. J is TRBJ2-1 and V is TRBV11-2, with D maybe TRBD1 (5 bases). V gave up 0 bases and J gave up 2 bases, with 8 bases separating them. Germline V gene sequence: CDR1 SGHAT, CDR2 FQNNGV. The CDR3 sequence is 15 residues long. The variable domain in full, with the rest retrieved from reference TRBV11-2 and TRBJ2-1, is EAGVAQSPRYKIIEKRQSVAFWCNPISGHATLYWYQQILGQGPKLLIQFQNNGVVDDSQLPKDRFSAERLKGVDSTLKIQPAKLEDSAVYLCASSLDRAAYNEQFFGPGTRLTVL.

With respect to this clonotype: Possible read error: a much larger clone is one base away. V and J are TRBV2 and TRBJ1-1; D is unresolved. The germline V gene encodes CDR1 SNHLY and CDR2 FYNNEI. This CDR3 comprises 14 residues. CDR3 DNA sequence: TGTGCCAGCGACATCGGCCCGATGAACGCTGAAGCTTTCTTT. Its translation: CASDIGPMNAEAFF.

This clonotype was detected many times. This rearrangement joins TRBV7-9 to TRBJ2-1; 7 bases match TRBD2. This CDR3 is 15 amino acids long. Germline values: CDR1 SEHNR, CDR2 FQNEAQ (reference sequence). V was clipped by 1 base and J by 8 bases; unmatched bases: 8. CDR3 loop: CASSLVQTSLDEQFF. The CDR3, as DNA: TGTGCCAGCAGCTTAGTCCAGACTAGCCTGGATGAGCAGTTCTTC. The full variable domain, rest sourced from reference TRBV7-9 and TRBJ2-1, is DTGVSQNPRHKITKRGQNVTFRCDPISEHNRLYWYRQTLGQGPEFLTYFQNEAQLEKSRLLSDRFSAERPKGSFSTLEIQRTEQGDSAMYLCASSLVQTSLDEQFFGPGTRLTVL.

In the case of this clonotype: This clone may be a read error of a much larger clone one base away. The chain uses TRBV5-6 and TRBJ2-4; TRBD1 matches 7 bases. The end of the DNA fits TRBJ2-7 better, so the J call may be wrong. The CDR3 has 14 amino acids. Looked up from germline, CDR1 is SGHDT and CDR2 is YYEEEE. CDR3 bases: TGTGCCAGCAGCACCTTGGGGACAGCCTGCGAGCAGTACTTC. This encodes CASSTLGTACEQYF.

The V and J genes are TRBV20-1 and TRBJ1-1, with 9 bases fitting TRBD1. Trimming removed 6 bases from V and 4 bases from J; junction bases left unmatched: 3. The CDR3 has 12 residues. Germline CDR1 and CDR2: DFQATT and SNEGSKA (reference sequence). The CDR3 loop is CSAKQGATEAFF. The DNA of the CDR3 is TGCAGTGCCAAACAGGGGGCCACTGAAGCTTTCTTT.

This clonotype was counted ten times or more. V usage is TRBV5-1 and J usage is TRBJ2-5; TRBD1 matches at 8 bases. V shed 5 bases and J 5 bases; nucleotides not matched to a gene: 14. From germline, CDR1 is SGHRS and CDR2 YFSETQ. The CDR3 loop spans 16 amino acids. The DNA for the CDR3 is TGCGCCAGCAGTCCTATTCCTCAGGGGGCCGGGGAGACCCAGTACTTC. Residues: CASSPIPQGAGETQYF.

To note about this clonotype: One base away lies a much larger clone, so this may be a sequencing read error. Since no conserved phenylalanine or tryptophan closes the CDR3, a read error is the likely cause. The CDR3 bases are TGTGCCAGCAGCCGCGGACTCTACAATGAGCAGTTCTGC. This gives the protein CASSRGLYNEQFC. The genes are TRBV7-3 and TRBJ2-1; TRBD2 is a possible D gene (5 bases). Trimming shortened V by 5 bases and J by 3 bases, and 8 bases separated the two germline ends. This CDR3 has 13 residues. Per germline, CDR1 SGHTA and CDR2 FQGTGA.

The sample holds many counts of this clonotype. V and J are TRBV20-1 and TRBJ2-6; 9 bases are shared with TRBD1. Germline V CDR1 and CDR2: DFQATT, SNEGSKA (reference sequence). V lost 5 bases to trimming and J lost 0 bases; unmatched junction nucleotides: 11. CDR3 length: 18 amino acids. The CDR3 coding sequence is TGCAGTGCTGGAGGACAGGGGAGTAGGGGCTCTGGGGCCAACGTCCTGACTTTC. Translating it yields CSAGGQGSRGSGANVLTF.

At least ten counts were recorded for this clonotype. V gene TRBV20-1 combines with J gene TRBJ2-4; 10 positions match TRBD1. The trim removed 3 bases at V and 3 bases at J, leaving 5 bases unmatched. Germline CDR1 and CDR2: DFQATT and SNEGSKA (reference sequence). This CDR3 is 15 amino acids long. For the CDR3, the DNA is TGCAGTGCTAGGGGACAGGGGTTGGGCAAAAACATTCAGTACTTC. Its protein is CSARGQGLGKNIQYF.